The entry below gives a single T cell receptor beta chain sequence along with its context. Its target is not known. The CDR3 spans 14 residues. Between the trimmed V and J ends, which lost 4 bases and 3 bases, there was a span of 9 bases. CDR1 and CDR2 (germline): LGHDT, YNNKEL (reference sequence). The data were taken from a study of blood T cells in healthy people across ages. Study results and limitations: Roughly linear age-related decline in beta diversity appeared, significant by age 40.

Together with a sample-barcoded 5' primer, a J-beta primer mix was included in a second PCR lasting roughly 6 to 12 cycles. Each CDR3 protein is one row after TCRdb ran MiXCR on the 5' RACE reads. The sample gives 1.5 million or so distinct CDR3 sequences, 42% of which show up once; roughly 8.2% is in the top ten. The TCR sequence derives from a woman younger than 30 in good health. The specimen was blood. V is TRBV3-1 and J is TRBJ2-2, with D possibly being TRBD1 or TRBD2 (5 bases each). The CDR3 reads CASSPQGDTGELFF. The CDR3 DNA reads TGTGCCAGCAGCCCTCAGGGAGACACCGGGGAGCTGTTTTTT.